This note documents a single T cell receptor (beta chain) sequence. This entry comes from a study of identical twins. The CDR3 spans 15 residues. After removal of 2 bases from V and 2 bases from J, the junction contained 4 bases not matched to a gene. Germline values: CDR1 LGHDT, CDR2 YNNKEL (reference sequence). Template switching added a universal primer binding site, and final cDNA carried unique molecular identifiers. TCRdb reprocessed the 5' RACE reads via MiXCR and lists one record per CDR3 protein. The sample yields a few hundred thousand distinct CDR3 sequences, approximately 8.8% seen once. The gene calls are TRBV3-1 and TRBJ2-7, with 9 bases matching TRBD2. Material: naive T cells sorted from blood. The sequence derives from a woman in her 50s in good health. The CDR3 bases are TGTGCCAGCAGCCAAACTAGCGGGCCCCCCTACGAGCAGTACTTC. Translated: CASSQTSGPPYEQYF.